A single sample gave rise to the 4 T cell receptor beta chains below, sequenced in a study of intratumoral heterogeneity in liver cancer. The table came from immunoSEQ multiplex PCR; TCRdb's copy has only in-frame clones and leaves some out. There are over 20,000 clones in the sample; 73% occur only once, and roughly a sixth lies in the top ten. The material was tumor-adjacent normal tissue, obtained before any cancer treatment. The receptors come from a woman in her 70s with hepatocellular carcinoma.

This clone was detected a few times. The CDR3 nucleotides are TGTGCCAGCAGTAGGGACTCCACAGATACGCAGTATTTT. It encodes CASSRDSTDTQYF. V gene TRBV6-2 or TRBV6-3 combines with J gene TRBJ2-3; D is perhaps TRBD2 (6 bases). Trimming stripped 5 bases from V and 2 bases from J, with 8 bases between. This CDR3 is built from 13 residues. Germline V gene lookup returns CDR1 MNHEY and CDR2 SVGEGT.

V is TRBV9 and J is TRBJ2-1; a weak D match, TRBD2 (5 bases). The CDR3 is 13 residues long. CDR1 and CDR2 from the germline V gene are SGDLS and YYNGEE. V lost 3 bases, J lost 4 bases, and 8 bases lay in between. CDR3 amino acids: CASSGTSYNEQFF. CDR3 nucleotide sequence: TGTGCCAGCAGCGGAACTAGTTACAATGAGCAGTTCTTC.

The CDR3 DNA follows: TGCGCCAGCAGCTTGGTAGAGACCGGGCCCCATTCCGAGCAGTACTTC. Translating it yields CASSLVETGPHSEQYF. J is TRBJ2-7 and V is TRBV5-1; D unclear. V was cut by 0 bases and J by 6 bases, with 19 bases left in between. Germline CDR1 and CDR2: SGHRS and YFSETQ. CDR3 length equals 16 residues.

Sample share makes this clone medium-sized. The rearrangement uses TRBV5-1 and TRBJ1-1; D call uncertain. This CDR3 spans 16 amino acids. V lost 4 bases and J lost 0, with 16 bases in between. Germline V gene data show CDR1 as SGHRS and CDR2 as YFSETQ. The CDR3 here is CASSSTPSSMNTEAFF. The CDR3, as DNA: TGCGCCAGCAGCAGTACCCCGTCAAGCATGAACACTGAAGCTTTCTTT.